This T cell receptor beta chain stems from a study of blood T cell repertoires in COVID-19. This clone was seen only once. Assay: immunoSEQ multiplex PCR; the TCRdb copy retains only in-frame clones and omits some. The sample holds a few hundred thousand clones, 80% to 90% seen once. CDR1 is KGHDR, CDR2 SFDVKD, per germline. This CDR3 is built from 13 residues. V shed 10 bases and J 6 bases; nucleotides not matched to a gene: 4. The sequenced material came from PBMCs or T cells enriched from blood (not recorded which). The chain links TRBV24-1 to TRBJ1-4, with TRBD1 matching 10 bases. This clonotype was obtained from a young man with acute COVID-19. CDR3 DNA sequence: TGTGCCACTTCCGGACAGGGGGATGAAAAACTGTTTTTT. Translation gives CATSGQGDEKLFF.